This T cell receptor (beta chain) originates from a study of T-cell memory formation after mild COVID-19. There are 18 residues in the CDR3. The V gene's germline CDR1 is SGHRS and CDR2 YFSETQ. J was trimmed by 3 bases and V by 5 bases; bases with no gene match: 9. MiXCR, run by TCRdb on the 5' RACE reads, gives a single entry per CDR3 protein. The profile shows 250,000 to 350,000 distinct CDR3 sequences, 14% of them singletons. Material for sequencing was PBMCs or a T cell subset sorted from them (not recorded which). The receptor's source is a man between 18 and 29 years old who had mild COVID-19 (a few samples of this study predate the infection). Cell type and time point are not known. The rearrangement joins TRBV5-1 to TRBJ2-3; TRBD2 agrees at 16 bases. The CDR3 DNA follows: TGCGCCAGCAGACCCGGGACTAGCGGGGGGGCCGGTACAGATACGCAGTATTTT. It codes for CASRPGTSGGAGTDTQYF.